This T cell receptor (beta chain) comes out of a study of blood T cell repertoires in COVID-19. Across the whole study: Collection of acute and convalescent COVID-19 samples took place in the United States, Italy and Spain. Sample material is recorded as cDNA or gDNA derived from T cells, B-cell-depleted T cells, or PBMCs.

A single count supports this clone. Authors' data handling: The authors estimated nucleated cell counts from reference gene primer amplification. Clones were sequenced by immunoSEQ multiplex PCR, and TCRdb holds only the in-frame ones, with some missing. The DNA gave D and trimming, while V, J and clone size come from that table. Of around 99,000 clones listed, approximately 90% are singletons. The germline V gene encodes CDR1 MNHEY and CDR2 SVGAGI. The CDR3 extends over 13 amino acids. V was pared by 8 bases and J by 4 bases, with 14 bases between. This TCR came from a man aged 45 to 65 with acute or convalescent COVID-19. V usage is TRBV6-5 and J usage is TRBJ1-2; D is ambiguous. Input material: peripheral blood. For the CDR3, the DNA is TGTGCCAGCTGCCGGAGGGAGAGCTATGGCTACACCTTC. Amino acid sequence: CASCRRESYGYTF.